This is a list of T cell receptor beta chains from one sample in a study of human thymus T cells. Measured with immunoSEQ multiplex PCR; TCRdb has only the in-frame clones, and not every one. This table holds about 46,000 clones, more than 85% found once. The sample was blood. The receptor source for this set is a girl less than two years old with a congenital heart defect but otherwise immunologically healthy. CDR3s include the opening cysteine and the closing phenylalanine or tryptophan. The D gene is left open where the match is weak. A row's size may be missing; if present it is once, few, many or a size class.

j_call,clone_size,v_call,d_call,cdr3_nt,cdr3_aa
TRBJ2-5,NA,TRBV4-3,NA,TGCGCCAGCAGCCCGGGACGGAGAGAGACCCAGTACTTC,CASSPGRRETQYF
TRBJ1-2,few,TRBV6-5,TRBD1,TGTGCCAGCAGTTACGGGGGACAGCCCTATGGCTACACCTTC,CASSYGGQPYGYTF
TRBJ2-1,NA,TRBV14,NA,TGTGCCAGCAGCCAAGGTAGTTTTAGTCTAGTAGCATACAATGAGCAGTTCTTC,CASSQGSFSLVAYNEQFF
TRBJ1-1,NA,TRBV4-1,NA,TGCGCCAGCAGCCAAGTATCCAGGGCGGACACTGAAGCTTTCTTT,CASSQVSRADTEAFF
TRBJ2-1,NA,TRBV11-2,NA,TGTGCCAGCAGCTTAGATTACGTGGGATACAATGAGCAGTTCTTC,CASSLDYVGYNEQFF
TRBJ2-7,NA,TRBV2,NA,TGTGCCAGCAGGGAGGACTCCTACGAGCAGTACTTC,CASREDSYEQYF
TRBJ2-1,once,TRBV5-1,TRBD2,TGCGCCAGCAGCATCGGACTAGCGGAATACAATGAGCAGTTCTTC,CASSIGLAEYNEQFF
TRBJ2-5,NA,TRBV10-3,NA,TGTGCCATCAGTGAGACGAGAGAGACCCAGTACTTC,CAISETRETQYF
TRBJ2-4,NA,TRBV2,NA,TGTGCCAGCAGTCAGGACGGGACGGACATTCAGTACTTC,CASSQDGTDIQYF
TRBJ1-4,NA,TRBV7-9,TRBD1,TGTGCCAGCAGCTGGGACAGGAATGAAAAACTGTTTTTT,CASSWDRNEKLFF
TRBJ2-7,NA,TRBV7-8,TRBD2,TGTGCCAGCAGCTTAGCGACACTAGCGGCATCTTCCTACGAGCAGTACTTC,CASSLATLAASSYEQYF
TRBJ1-4,NA,TRBV21-1,NA,TGTGCCAGCAGCAAAGAGGACAGGGGGGGTCCTGAAAAACTGTTTTTT,CASSKEDRGGPEKLFF
TRBJ2-1,few,TRBV5-4,NA,TGTGCCAGCAGCTTGAGGAGACTAGGGGGGTGGAATGAGCAGTTCTTC,CASSLRRLGGWNEQFF
TRBJ2-7,NA,TRBV28,NA,TGTGCCAGCAGCCACGTCTGGGAGGTCTACGAGCAGTACTTC,CASSHVWEVYEQYF
TRBJ2-1,NA,TRBV19,NA,TGTGCCAGTAGTATCGGTGGGACCTACAATGAGCAGTTCTTC,CASSIGGTYNEQFF
TRBJ1-5,NA,TRBV5-5,NA,TGTGCCAGCAGCTTGGCCCCACAGACCAATCAGCCCCAGCATTTT,CASSLAPQTNQPQHF
TRBJ2-7,NA,TRBV2,TRBD2,TGTGCCGCCCTAGACGTCCGACTAGCGGGAGCGGTCGAGCAGTACTTC,CAALDVRLAGAVEQYF
TRBJ2-1,NA,TRBV27,NA,TGTGCCAGCAGTTCCCATTACAATGAGCAGTTCTTC,CASSSHYNEQFF
TRBJ2-4,NA,TRBV27,NA,TGTGCCAGCAGCCCCCTGCTAGCCAAAAACATTCAGTACTTC,CASSPLLAKNIQYF
TRBJ2-3,NA,TRBV10-3,TRBD2,TGTGCCATCAGTGGTGGACTAGCGGGAGTTGCGCAGTATTTT,CAISGGLAGVAQYF
TRBJ2-1,NA,TRBV7-9,TRBD2,TGTGCCAGCAGCAGCGGGAGTTTCCATGAGCAGTTCTTC,CASSSGSFHEQFF
TRBJ2-2,once,TRBV28,TRBD2,TGTGCCAGCAGGCTTCGGTGGCGGGAGCAAGCCCCTTCGAACACCGGGGAGCTGTTTTTT,CASRLRWREQAPSNTGELFF
TRBJ1-1,NA,TRBV5-1,NA,TGCGCCAGCAGCTTTTGGGGGAGGGGAGCTTTCTTT,CASSFWGRGAFF
TRBJ2-2,few,TRBV6-6,TRBD2,TGTGCCAGCAGCCCTCTAGCGGGATCGGTCGGGGAGCTGTTTTTT,CASSPLAGSVGELFF
TRBJ2-1,NA,TRBV27,NA,TGTGCCAGCAGTTTATCCCCAGGGGTAGGCTACAATGAGCAGTTCTTC,CASSLSPGVGYNEQFF
TRBJ2-1,NA,TRBV9,TRBD1,TGTGCCAGCAGCGGCCCGACAGGGTCCCTCTTCAATGAGCAGTTCTTC,CASSGPTGSLFNEQFF
TRBJ1-1,NA,TRBV7-9,NA,TGTGCCAGCAGCCTAAATGGGAACACTGAAGCTTTCTTT,CASSLNGNTEAFF